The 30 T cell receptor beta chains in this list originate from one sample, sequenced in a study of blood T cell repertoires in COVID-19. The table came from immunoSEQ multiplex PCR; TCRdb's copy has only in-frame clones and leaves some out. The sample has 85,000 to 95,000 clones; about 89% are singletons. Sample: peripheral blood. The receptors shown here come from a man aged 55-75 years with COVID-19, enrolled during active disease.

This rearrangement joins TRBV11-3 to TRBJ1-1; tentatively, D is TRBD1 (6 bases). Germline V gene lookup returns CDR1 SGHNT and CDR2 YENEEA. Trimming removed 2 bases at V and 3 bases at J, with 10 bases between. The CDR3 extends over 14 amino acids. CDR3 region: CASSLSGADTEAFF. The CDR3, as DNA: TGTGCCAGCAGCTTATCAGGGGCCGACACTGAAGCTTTCTTT. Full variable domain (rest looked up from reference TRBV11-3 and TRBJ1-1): EAGVVQSPRYKIIEKKQPVAFWCNPISGHNTLYWYLQNLGQGPELLIRYENEEAVDDSQLPKDRFSAERLKGVDSTLKIQPAELGDSAVYLCASSLSGADTEAFFGQGTRLTVV.

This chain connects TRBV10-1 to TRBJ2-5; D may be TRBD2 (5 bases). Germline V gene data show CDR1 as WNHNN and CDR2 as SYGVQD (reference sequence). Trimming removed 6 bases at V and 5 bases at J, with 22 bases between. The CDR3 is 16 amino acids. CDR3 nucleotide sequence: TGCGCCAGCAGCGATACACTTTGGACTCCTGCCGAGACCCAGTACTTC. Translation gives CASSDTLWTPAETQYF.

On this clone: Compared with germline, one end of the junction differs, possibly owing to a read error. Written as DNA, the CDR3 is TGTGCCAGCCGCCAGGGACAGCTTAATTCACCCCTCCACTTT. Amino acids: CASRQGQLNSPLHF. The V gene is TRBV3-1 (or the pseudogene TRBV3-2), the J gene TRBJ1-6, with 7 bases identical to TRBD1. The CDR3 totals 14 residues. CDR1 and CDR2 (germline): LGHDT, YNNKEL (reference sequence).

The CDR3 loop reads CASSSLAVSSYNEQFF. For the CDR3, the DNA is TGTGCCAGCAGTTCCCTAGCGGTGAGCTCCTACAATGAGCAGTTCTTC. The V call is TRBV28, the J call TRBJ2-1; 7 bases align to TRBD2. CDR1 is MDHEN and CDR2 is SYDVKM in the germline V gene. Losses at the gene ends were 4 bases for V and 0 bases for J; bases not matched to a gene: 6. The length of the CDR3 is 16 residues.

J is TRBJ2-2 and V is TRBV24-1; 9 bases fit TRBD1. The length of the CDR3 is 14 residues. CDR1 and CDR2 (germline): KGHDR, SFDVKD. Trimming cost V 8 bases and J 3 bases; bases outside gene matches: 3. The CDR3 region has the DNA TGTGCCACCACGCGACAGGGGGACACCGGGGAGCTGTTTTTT. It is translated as CATTRQGDTGELFF.

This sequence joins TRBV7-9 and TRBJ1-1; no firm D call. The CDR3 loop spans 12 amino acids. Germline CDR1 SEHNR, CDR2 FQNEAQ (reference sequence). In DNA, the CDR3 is TGTATTATCGGGAATTTGAACACTGAAGCTTTCTTT. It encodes CIIGNLNTEAFF.

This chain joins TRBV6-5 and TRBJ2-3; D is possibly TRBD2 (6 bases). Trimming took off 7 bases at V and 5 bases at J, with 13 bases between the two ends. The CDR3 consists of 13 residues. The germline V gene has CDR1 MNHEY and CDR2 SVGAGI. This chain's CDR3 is CASNPGERDTQYF. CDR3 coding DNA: TGTGCCAGCAATCCGGGAGAAAGAGATACGCAGTATTTT.

CDR3 protein: CASSVKQGFSSYEQYF. The CDR3 DNA follows: TGTGCCAGCAGTGTCAAACAGGGTTTTTCCTCCTACGAGCAGTACTTC. The chain is built from TRBV6-6 and TRBJ2-7; TRBD1 might be the D (6 bases). The V gene lost 5 bases and the J gene lost 0 bases, with 17 bases spanning the gap. There are 16 residues in the CDR3. Germline lookup yields CDR1 MNHNY and CDR2 SVGAGI (reference sequence).

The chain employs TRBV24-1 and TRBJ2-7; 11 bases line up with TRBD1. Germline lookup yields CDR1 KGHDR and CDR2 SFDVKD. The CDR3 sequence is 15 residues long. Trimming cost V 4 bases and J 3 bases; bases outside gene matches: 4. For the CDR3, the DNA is TGTGCCACCAGTGACCCGGGACAGGGGGACTACGAGCAGTACTTC. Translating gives CATSDPGQGDYEQYF.

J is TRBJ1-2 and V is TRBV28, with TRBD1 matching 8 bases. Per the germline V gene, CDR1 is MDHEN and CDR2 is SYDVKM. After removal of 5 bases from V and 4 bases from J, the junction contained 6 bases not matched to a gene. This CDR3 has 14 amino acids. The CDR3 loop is CASSPPGGGYGYTF. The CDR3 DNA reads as TGTGCCAGCAGTCCCCCAGGGGGCGGCTATGGCTACACCTTC.

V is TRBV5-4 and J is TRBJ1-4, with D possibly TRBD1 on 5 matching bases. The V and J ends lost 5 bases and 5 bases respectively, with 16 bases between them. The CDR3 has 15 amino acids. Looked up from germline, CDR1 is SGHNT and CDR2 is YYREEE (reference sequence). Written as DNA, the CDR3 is TGTGCCAGCAGTTCAATCGGGACTTCAAATGAAAAACTGTTTTTT. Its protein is CASSSIGTSNEKLFF.

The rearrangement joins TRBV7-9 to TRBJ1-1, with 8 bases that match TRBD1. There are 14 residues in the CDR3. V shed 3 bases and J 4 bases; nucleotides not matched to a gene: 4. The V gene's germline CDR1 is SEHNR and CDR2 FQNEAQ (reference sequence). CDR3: CASSLTGEPTEAFF. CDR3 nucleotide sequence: TGTGCCAGCAGCTTGACAGGGGAACCCACTGAAGCTTTCTTT.

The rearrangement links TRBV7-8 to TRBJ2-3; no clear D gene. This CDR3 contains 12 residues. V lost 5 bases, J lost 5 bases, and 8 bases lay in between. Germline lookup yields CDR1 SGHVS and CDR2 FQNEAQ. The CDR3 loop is CASSLLEDTQYF. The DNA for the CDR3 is TGTGCCAGCAGCCTATTAGAAGATACGCAGTATTTT. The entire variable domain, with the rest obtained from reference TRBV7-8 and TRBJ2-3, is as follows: GAGVSQSPRYKVAKRGQDVALRCDPISGHVSLFWYQQALGQGPEFLTYFQNEAQLDKSGLPSDRFFAERPEGSVSTLKIQRTQQEDSAVYLCASSLLEDTQYFGPGTRLTVL.

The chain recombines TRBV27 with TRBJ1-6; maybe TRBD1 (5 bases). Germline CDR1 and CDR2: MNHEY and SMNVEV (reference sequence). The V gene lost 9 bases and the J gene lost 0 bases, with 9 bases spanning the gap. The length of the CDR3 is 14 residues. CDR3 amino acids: CASTGLSYNSPLHF. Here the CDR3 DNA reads TGTGCCAGTACAGGTCTCTCCTATAATTCACCCCTCCACTTT.

The CDR3 DNA reads TGCGCCAGCAGCCGAGGACAGGGGTCCTACAATGAGCAGTTCTTC. It is translated as CASSRGQGSYNEQFF. V usage is TRBV10-1 and J usage is TRBJ2-1; TRBD1 aligns across 9 bases. Losses at the gene ends were 6 bases for V and 1 base for J; bases not matched to a gene: 4. The CDR3 loop spans 15 amino acids. Germline values: CDR1 WNHNN, CDR2 SYGVQD (reference sequence).

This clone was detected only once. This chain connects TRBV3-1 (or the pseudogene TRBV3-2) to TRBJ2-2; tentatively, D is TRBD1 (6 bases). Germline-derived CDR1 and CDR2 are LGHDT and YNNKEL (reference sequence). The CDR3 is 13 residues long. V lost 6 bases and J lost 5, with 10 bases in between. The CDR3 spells CASRQQGTGELFF. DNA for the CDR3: TGTGCCAGCAGGCAACAGGGAACCGGGGAGCTGTTTTTT.

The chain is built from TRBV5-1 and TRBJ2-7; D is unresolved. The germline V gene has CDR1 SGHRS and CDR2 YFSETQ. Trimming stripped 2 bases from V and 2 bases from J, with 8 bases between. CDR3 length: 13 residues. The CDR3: CASSFGVTYEQYF. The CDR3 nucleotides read TGCGCCAGCAGCTTCGGAGTGACCTACGAGCAGTACTTC.

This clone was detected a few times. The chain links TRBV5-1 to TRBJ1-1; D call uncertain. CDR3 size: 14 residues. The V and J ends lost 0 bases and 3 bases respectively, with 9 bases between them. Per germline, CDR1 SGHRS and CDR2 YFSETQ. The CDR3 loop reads CASSLGEMDTEAFF. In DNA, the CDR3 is TGCGCCAGCAGCTTGGGGGAGATGGACACTGAAGCTTTCTTT.

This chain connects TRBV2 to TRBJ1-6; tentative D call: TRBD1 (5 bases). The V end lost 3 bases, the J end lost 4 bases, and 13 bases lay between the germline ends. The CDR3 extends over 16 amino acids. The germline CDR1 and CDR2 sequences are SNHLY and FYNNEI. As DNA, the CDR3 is TGTGCCAGCAGTGATCGGGGGGATCCATATAATTCACCCCTCCACTTT. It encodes CASSDRGDPYNSPLHF. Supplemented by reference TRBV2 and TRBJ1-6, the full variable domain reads EPEVTQTPSHQVTQMGQEVILRCVPISNHLYFYWYRQILGQKVEFLVSFYNNEISEKSEIFDDQFSVERPDGSNFTLKIRSTKLEDSAMYFCASSDRGDPYNSPLHFGNGTRLTVT.

CDR3 DNA: TGTGCCTGGAGCCACTTCGACAGCGTTATTTCCTACGAGCAGTACTTC. Residues: CAWSHFDSVISYEQYF. The chain combines TRBV30 with TRBJ2-7; the D gene is possibly TRBD1 (5 bases). The CDR3 is 16 residues long. V lost 3 bases, J lost 1 base, and 19 bases lay in between. CDR1 and CDR2 from the germline V gene are GTSNPN and SVGIG (reference sequence).

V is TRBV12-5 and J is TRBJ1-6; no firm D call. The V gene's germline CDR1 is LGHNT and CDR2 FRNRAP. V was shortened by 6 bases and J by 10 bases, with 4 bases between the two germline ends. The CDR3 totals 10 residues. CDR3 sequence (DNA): TGTGCTAGTGGCGGGTCACCCCTCCACTTT. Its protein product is CASGGSPLHF.

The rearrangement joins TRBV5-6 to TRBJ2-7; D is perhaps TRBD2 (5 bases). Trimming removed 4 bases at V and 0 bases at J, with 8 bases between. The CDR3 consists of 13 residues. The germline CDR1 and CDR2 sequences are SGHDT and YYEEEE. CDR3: CASSNGVSYEQYF. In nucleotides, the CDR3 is TGTGCCAGCAGCAACGGGGTCTCCTACGAGCAGTACTTC.

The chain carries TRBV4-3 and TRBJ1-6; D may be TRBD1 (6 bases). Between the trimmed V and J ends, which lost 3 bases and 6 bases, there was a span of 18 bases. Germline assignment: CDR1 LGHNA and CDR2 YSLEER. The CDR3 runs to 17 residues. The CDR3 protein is CASSHDTDSIRNSPLHF. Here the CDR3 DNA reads TGCGCCAGCAGCCACGATACGGACAGCATTCGTAATTCACCCCTCCACTTT.

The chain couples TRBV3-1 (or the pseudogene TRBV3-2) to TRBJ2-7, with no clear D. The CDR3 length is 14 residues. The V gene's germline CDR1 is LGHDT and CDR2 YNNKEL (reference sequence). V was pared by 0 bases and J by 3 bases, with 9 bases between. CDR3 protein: CASSQETFFYEQYF. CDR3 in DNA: TGTGCCAGCAGCCAAGAGACTTTCTTCTACGAGCAGTACTTC.

The DNA of the CDR3 is TGTGCCAGCAGCTTAACCAGGGGAGTTACTGAAGCTTTCTTT. It encodes CASSLTRGVTEAFF. The chain has TRBV7-2 and TRBJ1-1; perhaps TRBD1 as D (6 bases). Germline values: CDR1 SGHTA, CDR2 FQGNSA. Deletions cut 2 bases from V and 5 bases from J, with 12 bases between. The CDR3 extends over 14 amino acids.

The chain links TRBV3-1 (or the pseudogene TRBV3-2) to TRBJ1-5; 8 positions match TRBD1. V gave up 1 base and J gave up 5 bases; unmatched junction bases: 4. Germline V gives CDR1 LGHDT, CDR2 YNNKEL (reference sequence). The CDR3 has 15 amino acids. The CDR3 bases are TGTGCCAGCAGCCAAGGGACAGGGCACTATCAGCCCCAGCATTTT. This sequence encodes CASSQGTGHYQPQHF.

The CDR3 here is CASSVGGSSYEQYF. The CDR3 DNA is TGTGCCAGCAGCGTCGGGGGGAGTTCCTACGAGCAGTACTTC. The chain has TRBV5-4 and TRBJ2-7; 7 bases line up with TRBD2. The CDR3 runs 14 residues. Germline values: CDR1 SGHNT, CDR2 YYREEE (reference sequence). V lost 4 bases to trimming and J lost 1 base; unmatched junction nucleotides: 5.

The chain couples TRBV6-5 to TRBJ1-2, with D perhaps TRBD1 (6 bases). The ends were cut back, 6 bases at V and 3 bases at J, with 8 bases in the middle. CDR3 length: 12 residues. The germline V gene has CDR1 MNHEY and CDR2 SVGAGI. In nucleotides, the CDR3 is TGTGCCAGCAGGGGACATCACTATGGCTACACCTTC. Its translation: CASRGHHYGYTF.

CDR3 nucleotides: TGTGCCAGCAGTGAAGCTAGCGGGAGGTACAATGAGCAGTTCTTC. Protein: CASSEASGRYNEQFF. This chain uses TRBV2 with TRBJ2-1, with 10 bases that match TRBD2. V was clipped by 0 bases and J by 4 bases; unmatched bases: 0. Germline V gene lookup returns CDR1 SNHLY and CDR2 FYNNEI. The CDR3 runs to 15 residues.

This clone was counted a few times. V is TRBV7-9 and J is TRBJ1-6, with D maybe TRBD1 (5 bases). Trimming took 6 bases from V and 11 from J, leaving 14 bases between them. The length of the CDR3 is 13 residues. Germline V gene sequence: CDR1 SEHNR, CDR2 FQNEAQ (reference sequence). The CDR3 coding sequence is TGTGCCAGCAGGGTACAGGACGACGCACCCCTCCACTTT. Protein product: CASRVQDDAPLHF.